A selection of T cell receptor beta chains follows, all from one sample in a study of shared clonotypes between healthy human individuals. Data came from immunoSEQ multiplex PCR; TCRdb stores just in-frame clones and leaves some out. The sample lists some 360,000 clones, less than 85% occurring once. Sequenced input: memory CD4+ T cells sorted from blood. The source is a man in his thirties or forties in good health. Both conserved end residues are part of each CDR3.

v_call cdr3_aa
TRBV19 CASRLRQFSNQPQHF
TRBV6-5 CASSYSWQSSYEQYF
TRBV6-5 CASSYSSGSYYEQYF
TRBV19 CASRETGAGEQYF
TRBV7-2 CASSPGGAGGETQYF
TRBV6-5 CASSPTYGNTIYF
TRBV4-3 CASSQARGWDEKLFF
TRBV29-1 CSGQGSGNTIYF
TRBV2 CASRKLTARGTGELFF
TRBV28 CASSFPGSLSEQFF
TRBV7-9 CASSLGADNEQFF
TRBV27 CASREGSYNEQFF
TRBV7-3 CASSPGKATDEQFF
TRBV14 CASSPTRYRTGKGTDTQYF
TRBV9 CASSVTGRSQDTQYF
TRBV2 CASILGNSPLHF
TRBV6-1 CASSGRWTGYEQYF
TRBV15 CATSSLGQGREKLFF
TRBV5-1 CASSLVTSGHNEQFF
TRBV20-1 CSADLQFF
TRBV7-9 CASSPYTTTNEKLFF
TRBV5-1 CASSLEQGSPREQFF
TRBV15 CATSLGDGPWQYF
TRBV11-2 CASSLGLGRWQFF
TRBV9 CASSVELAVLGEQYF
TRBV18 CASSPQGGSENEQFF
TRBV9 CASSERVSDSLAYEQYF
TRBV29-1 CSVGYKTNTGELFF
TRBV5-8 CASSLYTGELFF
TRBV6-5 CASSNDRGGELFF
TRBV21-1 CASSSVGGVHNQPQHF
TRBV25-1 CASSDWPGMSEQYF
TRBV30 CAFHWEGIKNIQYF
TRBV28 CASTNYMNTEAFF
TRBV5-5 CASSLQGNEQFF
TRBV5-1 CASSPRAGGIDEQFF
TRBV19 CASSTDRDGNQPQHF
TRBV27 CASSLIRLAGNEQFF
TRBV11-1 CASSLVGGGSSYNEQFF
TRBV6-5 CASSYAGMGGNTIYF
TRBV6-6 CASSYLGRTYGYTF